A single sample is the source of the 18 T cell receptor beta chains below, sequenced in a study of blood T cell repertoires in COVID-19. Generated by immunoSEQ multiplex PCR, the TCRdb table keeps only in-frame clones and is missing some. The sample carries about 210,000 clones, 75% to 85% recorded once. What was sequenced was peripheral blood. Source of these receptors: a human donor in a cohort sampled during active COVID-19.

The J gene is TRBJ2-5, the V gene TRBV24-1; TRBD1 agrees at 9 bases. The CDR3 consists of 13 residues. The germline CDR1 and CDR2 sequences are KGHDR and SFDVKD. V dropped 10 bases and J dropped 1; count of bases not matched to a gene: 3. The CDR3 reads CATGQGSQETQYF. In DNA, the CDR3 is TGTGCCACGGGACAGGGATCCCAAGAGACCCAGTACTTC.

The CDR3 loop is CASSPPAGKRSYTF. The CDR3 region has the DNA TGTGCCAGCTCACCACCTGCAGGGAAGCGCAGCTACACCTTC. The chain recombines TRBV18 with TRBJ1-2, with a tentative D call TRBD1 (5 bases). Trimming removed 0 bases from V and 9 bases from J, with 14 bases in between. Germline CDR1 and CDR2: KGHSH and LQKENI. The CDR3 totals 14 residues.

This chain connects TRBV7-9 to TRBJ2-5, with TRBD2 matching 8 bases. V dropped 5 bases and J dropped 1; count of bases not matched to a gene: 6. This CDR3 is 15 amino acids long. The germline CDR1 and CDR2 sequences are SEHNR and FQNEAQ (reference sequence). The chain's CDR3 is CASSPGLAFQETQYF. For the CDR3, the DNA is TGTGCCAGCAGCCCCGGACTAGCTTTCCAAGAGACCCAGTACTTC.

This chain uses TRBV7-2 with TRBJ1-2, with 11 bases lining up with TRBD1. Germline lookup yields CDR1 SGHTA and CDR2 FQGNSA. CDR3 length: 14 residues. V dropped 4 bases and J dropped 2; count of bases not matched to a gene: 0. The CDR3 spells CASSWDRGNYGYTF. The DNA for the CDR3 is TGTGCCAGCAGCTGGGACAGGGGGAACTATGGCTACACCTTC.

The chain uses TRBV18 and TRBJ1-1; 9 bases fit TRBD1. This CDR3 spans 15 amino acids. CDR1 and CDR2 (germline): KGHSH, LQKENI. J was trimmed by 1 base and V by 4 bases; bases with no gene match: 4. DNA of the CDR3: TGTGCCAGCTCACTTCAGGGACAGGGGAACACTGAAGCTTTCTTT. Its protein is CASSLQGQGNTEAFF.

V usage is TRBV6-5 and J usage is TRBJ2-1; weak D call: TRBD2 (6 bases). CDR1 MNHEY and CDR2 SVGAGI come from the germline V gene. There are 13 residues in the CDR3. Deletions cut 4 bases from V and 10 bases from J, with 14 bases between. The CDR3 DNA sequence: TGTGCCAGCAGTTGGGAGTGGCGGGGCGAGCAGTTCTTC. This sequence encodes CASSWEWRGEQFF.

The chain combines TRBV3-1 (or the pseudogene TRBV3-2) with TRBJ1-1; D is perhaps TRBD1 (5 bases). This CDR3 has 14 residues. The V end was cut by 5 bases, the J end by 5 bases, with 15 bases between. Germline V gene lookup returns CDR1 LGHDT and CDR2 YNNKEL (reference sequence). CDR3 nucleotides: TGTGCCAGCAGCTCCCAAGGTAGGGGAACTGAAGCTTTCTTT. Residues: CASSSQGRGTEAFF.

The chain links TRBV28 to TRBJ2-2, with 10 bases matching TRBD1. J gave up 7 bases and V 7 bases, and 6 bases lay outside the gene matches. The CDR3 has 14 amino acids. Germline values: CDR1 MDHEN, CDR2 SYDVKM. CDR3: CASKTGGRVGELFF. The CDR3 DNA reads TGTGCCAGCAAGACAGGGGGCAGGGTCGGGGAGCTGTTTTTT.

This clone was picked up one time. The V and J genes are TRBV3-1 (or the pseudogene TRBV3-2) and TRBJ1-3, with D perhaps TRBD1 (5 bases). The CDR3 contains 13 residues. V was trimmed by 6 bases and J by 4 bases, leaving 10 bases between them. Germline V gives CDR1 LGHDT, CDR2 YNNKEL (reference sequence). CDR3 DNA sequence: TGTGCCAGCAGGCCGCCAGGGGGAAACACCATATATTTT. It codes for CASRPPGGNTIYF.

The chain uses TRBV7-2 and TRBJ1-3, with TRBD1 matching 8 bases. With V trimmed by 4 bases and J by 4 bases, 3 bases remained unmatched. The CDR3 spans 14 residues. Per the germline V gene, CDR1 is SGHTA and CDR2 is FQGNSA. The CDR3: CASSSGQGGNTIYF. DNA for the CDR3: TGTGCCAGCAGCTCCGGACAGGGAGGAAACACCATATATTTT.

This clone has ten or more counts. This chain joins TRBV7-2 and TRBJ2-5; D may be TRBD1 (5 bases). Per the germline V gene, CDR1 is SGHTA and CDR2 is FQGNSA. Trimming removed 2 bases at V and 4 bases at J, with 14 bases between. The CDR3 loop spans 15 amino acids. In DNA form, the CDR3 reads TGTGCCAGCAGCTTAAGTGGGGCCAGGCGAGAGACCCAGTACTTC. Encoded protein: CASSLSGARRETQYF.

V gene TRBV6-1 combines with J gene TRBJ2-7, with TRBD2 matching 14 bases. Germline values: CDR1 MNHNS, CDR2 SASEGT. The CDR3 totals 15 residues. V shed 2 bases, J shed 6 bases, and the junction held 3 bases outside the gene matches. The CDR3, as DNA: TGTGCCAGCAGTGAATTCGGACTAGCGGGAGGCGAGCAGTACTTC. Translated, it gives CASSEFGLAGGEQYF.

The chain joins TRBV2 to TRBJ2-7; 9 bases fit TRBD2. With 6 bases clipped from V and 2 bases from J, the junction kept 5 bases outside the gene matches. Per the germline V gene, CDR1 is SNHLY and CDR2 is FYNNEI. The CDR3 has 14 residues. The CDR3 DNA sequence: TGTGCCAGCAGGGCGGCTAGCGGGACCTACGAGCAGTACTTC. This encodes CASRAASGTYEQYF.

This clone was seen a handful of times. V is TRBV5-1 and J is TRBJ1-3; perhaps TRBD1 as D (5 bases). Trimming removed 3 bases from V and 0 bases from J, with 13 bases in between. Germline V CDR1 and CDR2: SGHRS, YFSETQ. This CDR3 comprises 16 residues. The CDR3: CASSSDGGSSGNTIYF. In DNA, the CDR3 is TGCGCCAGCAGCTCGGACGGGGGGAGCTCTGGAAACACCATATATTTT.

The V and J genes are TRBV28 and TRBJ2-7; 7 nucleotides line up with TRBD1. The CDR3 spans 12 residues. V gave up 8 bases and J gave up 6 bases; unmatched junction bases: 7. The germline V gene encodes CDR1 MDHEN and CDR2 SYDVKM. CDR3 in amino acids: CASGSQGTEQYF. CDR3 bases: TGTGCCAGCGGATCACAGGGGACCGAGCAGTACTTC.

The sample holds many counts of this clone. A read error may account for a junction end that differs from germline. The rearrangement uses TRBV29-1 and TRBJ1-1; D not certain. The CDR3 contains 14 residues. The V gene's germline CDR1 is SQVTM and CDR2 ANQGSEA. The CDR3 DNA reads TGCAGCGTCGAAGTCGCCCGGGGAAGGCCTGAAGCTTTCTTT. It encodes CSVEVARGRPEAFF. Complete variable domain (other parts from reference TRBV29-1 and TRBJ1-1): SAVISQKPSRDICQRGTSLTIQCQVDSQVTMMFWYRQQPGQSLTLIATANQGSEATYESGFVIDKFPISRPNLTFSTLTVSNMSPEDSSIYLCSVEVARGRPEAFFGQGTRLTVV.

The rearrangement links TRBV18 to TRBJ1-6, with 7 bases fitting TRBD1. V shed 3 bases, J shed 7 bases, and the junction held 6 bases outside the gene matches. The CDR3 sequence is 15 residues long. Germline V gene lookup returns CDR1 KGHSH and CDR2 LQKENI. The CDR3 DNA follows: TGTGCCAGCTCACCGACTGGGGACAGAAATTCACCCCTCCACTTT. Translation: CASSPTGDRNSPLHF.

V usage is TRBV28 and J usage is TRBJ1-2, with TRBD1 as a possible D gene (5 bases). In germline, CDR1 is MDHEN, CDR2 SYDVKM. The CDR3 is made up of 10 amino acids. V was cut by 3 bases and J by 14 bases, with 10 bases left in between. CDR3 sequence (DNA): TGTGCCAGCAGTTTTATGGCAGGGACCTTC. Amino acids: CASSFMAGTF.